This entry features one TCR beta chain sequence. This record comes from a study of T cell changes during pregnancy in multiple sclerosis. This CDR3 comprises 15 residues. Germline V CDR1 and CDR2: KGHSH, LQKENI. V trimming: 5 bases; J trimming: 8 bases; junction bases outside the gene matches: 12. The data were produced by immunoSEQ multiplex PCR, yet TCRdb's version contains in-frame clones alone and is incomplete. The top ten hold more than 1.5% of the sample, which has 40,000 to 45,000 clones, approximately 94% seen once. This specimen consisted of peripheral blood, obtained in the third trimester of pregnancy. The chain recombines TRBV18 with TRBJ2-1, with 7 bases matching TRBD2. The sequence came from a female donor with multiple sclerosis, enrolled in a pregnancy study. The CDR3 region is CASSSLRLAIYEQFF. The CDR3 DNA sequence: TGTGCCAGCTCATCCCTCCGACTAGCCATCTATGAGCAGTTCTTC.